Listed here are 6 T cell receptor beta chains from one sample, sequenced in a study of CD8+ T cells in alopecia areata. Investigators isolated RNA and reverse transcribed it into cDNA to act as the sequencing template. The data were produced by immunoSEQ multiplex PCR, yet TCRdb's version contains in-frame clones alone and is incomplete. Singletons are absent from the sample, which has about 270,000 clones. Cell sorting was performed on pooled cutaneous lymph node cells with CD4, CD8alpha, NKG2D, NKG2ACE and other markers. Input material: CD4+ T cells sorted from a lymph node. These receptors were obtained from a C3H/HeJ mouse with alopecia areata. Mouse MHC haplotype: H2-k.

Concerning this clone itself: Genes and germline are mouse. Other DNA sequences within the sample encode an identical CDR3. CDR3 DNA (partial): TGTGCCAGCAGAGGGACAGTTTAT. Protein sequence: CASRGTVY. The CDR3, in full, reads CASRGTVYEQYF. The chain combines TRBV19 with TRBJ2-7, with TRBD1 matching over 7 bases. The read halts 4 residues ahead of the CDR3 end, with the missing end drawn from the germline J gene. The CDR3 extends over 12 amino acids. Germline loops: CDR1 FNHDT, CDR2 SITEND (reference sequence).

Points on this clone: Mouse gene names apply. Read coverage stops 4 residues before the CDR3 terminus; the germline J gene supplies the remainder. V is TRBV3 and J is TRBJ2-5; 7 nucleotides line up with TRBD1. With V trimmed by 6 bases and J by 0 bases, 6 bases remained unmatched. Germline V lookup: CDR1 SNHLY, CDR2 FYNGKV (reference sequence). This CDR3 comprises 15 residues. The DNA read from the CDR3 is TGTGCCAGCAGACGACAGGGTCTTAACCAAGAC. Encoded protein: CASRRQGLNQD. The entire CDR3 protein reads CASRRQGLNQDTQYF.

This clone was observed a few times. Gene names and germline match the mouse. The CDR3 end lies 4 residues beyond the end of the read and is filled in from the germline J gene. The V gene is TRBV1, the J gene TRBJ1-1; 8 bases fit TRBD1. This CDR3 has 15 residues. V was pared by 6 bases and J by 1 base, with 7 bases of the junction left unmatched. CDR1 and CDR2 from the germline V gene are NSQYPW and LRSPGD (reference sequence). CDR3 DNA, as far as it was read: TGCACCTGCAGGTCCGGACAGGGAGGGAACACA. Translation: CTCRSGQGGNT. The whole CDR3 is CTCRSGQGGNTEVFF.

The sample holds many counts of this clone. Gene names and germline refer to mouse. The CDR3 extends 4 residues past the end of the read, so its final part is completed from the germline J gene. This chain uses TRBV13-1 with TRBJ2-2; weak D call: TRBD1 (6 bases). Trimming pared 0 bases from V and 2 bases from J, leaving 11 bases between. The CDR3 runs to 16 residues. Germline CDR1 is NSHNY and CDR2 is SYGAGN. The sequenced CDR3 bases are TGTGCCAGCAGTGATGCTCCAGGGGCGAACACCGGG. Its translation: CASSDAPGANTG. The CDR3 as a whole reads CASSDAPGANTGQLYF.

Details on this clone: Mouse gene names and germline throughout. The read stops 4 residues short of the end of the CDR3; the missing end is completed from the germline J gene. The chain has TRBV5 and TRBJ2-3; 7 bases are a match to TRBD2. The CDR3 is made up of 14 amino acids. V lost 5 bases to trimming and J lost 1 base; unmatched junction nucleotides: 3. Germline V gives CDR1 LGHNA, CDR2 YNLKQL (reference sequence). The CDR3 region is CASSVLGGAETLYF. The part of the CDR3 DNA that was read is TGTGCCAGCAGCGTCCTGGGGGGTGCAGAA.

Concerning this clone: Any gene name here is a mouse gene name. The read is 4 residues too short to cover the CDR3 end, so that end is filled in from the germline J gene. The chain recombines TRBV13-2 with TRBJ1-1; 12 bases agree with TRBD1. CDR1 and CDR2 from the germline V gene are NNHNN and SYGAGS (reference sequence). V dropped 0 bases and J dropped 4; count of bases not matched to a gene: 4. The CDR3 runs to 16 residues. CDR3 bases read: TGTGCCAGCGGTGATGCCGGGACAGGGGGCGGCACA. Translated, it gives CASGDAGTGGGT. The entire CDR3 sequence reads CASGDAGTGGGTEVFF.